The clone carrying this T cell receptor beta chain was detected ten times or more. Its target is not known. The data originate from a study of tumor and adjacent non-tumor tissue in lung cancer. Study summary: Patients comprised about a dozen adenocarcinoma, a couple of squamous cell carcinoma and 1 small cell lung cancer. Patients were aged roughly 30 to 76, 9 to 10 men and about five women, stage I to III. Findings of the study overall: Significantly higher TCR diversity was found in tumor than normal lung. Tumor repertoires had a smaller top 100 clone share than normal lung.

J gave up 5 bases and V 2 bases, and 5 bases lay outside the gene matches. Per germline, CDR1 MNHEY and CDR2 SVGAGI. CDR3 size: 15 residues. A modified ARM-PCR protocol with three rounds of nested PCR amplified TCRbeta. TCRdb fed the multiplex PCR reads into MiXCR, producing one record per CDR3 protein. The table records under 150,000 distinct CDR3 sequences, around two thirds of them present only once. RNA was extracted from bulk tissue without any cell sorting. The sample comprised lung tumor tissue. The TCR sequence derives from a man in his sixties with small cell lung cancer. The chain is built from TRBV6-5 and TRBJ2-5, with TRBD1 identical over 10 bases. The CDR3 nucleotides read TGTGCCAGCAGTTACACGACAGGGGGCCGGGAGACCCAGTACTTC. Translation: CASSYTTGGRETQYF.